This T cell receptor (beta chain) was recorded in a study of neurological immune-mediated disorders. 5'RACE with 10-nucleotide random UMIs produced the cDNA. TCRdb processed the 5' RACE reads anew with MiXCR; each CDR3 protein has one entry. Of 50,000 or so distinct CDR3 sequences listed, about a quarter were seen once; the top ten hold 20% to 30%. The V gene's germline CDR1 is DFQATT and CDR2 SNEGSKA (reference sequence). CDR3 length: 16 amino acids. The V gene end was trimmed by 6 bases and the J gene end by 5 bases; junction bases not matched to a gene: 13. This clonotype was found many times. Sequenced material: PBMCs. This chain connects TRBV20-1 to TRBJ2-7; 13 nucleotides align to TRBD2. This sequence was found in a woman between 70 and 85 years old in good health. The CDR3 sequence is CSAITRPGLAGDEQYF. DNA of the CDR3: TGCAGTGCCATAACCCGGCCAGGACTAGCGGGAGACGAGCAGTACTTC.